Given below is one TCR beta chain in context. Its target is unknown. This entry belongs to a study of cytomegalovirus exposure and HLA in healthy donors. Germline V gene data show CDR1 as SNHLY and CDR2 as FYNNEI. The CDR3 totals 15 residues. V was clipped by 5 bases and J by 3 bases; unmatched bases: 8. Assay: immunoSEQ multiplex PCR; the TCRdb copy retains only in-frame clones and omits some. The repertoire holds approximately 82,000 clones, with roughly 94% as singletons. Findings and limits, study-wide: A subsequent analysis found that TCR clusters from the first cohort also tended to co-occur in the roughly 120 validation repertoires, with 90% to 95% of cluster scores above 0. The classifier was said to identify cytomegalovirus status with high specificity and sensitivity. The study labeled 180 or so TCR beta chains cytomegalovirus-associated.

The chain uses TRBV2 and TRBJ2-5, with 8 bases matching TRBD2. Specimen: PBMCs. The source is a woman under 30 in good health and CMV-seronegative. The CDR3 DNA is TGTGCCAGCAGTTTTTTAGCGGGGAAAGAAGAGACCCAGTACTTC. Protein product: CASSFLAGKEETQYF.